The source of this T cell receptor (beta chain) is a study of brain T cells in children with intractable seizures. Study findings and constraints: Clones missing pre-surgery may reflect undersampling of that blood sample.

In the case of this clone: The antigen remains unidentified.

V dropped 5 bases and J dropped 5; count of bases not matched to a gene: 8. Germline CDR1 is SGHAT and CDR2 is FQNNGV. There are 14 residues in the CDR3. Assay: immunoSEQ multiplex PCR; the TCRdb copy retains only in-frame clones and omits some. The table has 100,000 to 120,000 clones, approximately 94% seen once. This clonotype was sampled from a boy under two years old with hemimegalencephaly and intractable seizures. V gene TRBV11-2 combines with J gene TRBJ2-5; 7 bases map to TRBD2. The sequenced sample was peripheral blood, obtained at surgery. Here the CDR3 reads CASSPGLGGETQYF. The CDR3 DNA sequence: TGTGCCAGCAGCCCCGGACTAGGCGGGGAGACCCAGTACTTC.